A selection of T cell receptor beta chains follows, all from one sample in a study of T cells in Graves' hyperthyroidism and ophthalmopathy. Using its own MiXCR run on the multiplex PCR reads, TCRdb lists one record per CDR3 protein. The sample carries 600,000 to 800,000 distinct CDR3 sequences, around 40% recorded once. Sequenced: blood. The receptors originated from a woman in her 40s with Graves' hyperthyroidism. Each CDR3 is given with its conserved first and last residue. D genes are given only for firm matches. Size values are once, few and many counts, or a class for expanded clones, and some rows have none.

abundance	v_gene	d_gene	j_gene	CDR3aa	CDR3nt
few	TRBV5-6	-	TRBJ2-7	CASSNSGGGVHEQYF	TGTGCCAGCAGCAACTCCGGGGGAGGTGTCCACGAGCAGTACTTC
few	TRBV4-3	TRBD1	TRBJ2-7	CASSQGPGQGGEQYF	TGCGCCAGCAGCCAAGGACCGGGACAGGGGGGCGAGCAGTACTTC
-	TRBV29-1	-	TRBJ1-6	CSVGQGSSYNSPLHF	TGCAGCGTTGGCCAGGGGAGCTCCTATAATTCACCCCTCCACTTT
once	TRBV7-2	TRBD2	TRBJ2-3	CAGSSVLAGGPNTQYF	TGTGCCGGCAGCTCTGTACTAGCGGGGGGGCCGAATACGCAGTATTTT
few	TRBV13	TRBD2	TRBJ2-7	CASSLGGTSGYEQYF	TGTGCCAGCAGCTTAGGAGGAACTAGCGGCTACGAGCAGTACTTC
few	TRBV20-1	TRBD2	TRBJ2-7	CSARDLAEGSYEQYF	TGCAGTGCTAGGGATCTAGCGGAGGGGTCCTACGAGCAGTACTTC
-	TRBV7-2	-	TRBJ1-5	CASSPRDRPQHF	TGTGCCAGCAGCCCTCGTGATCGGCCCCAGCATTTT
few	TRBV12-3/TRBV12-4	-	TRBJ2-7	CASSYSRWGEAYEQYF	TGTGCCAGCAGTTACTCGAGGTGGGGGGAAGCCTACGAGCAGTACTTC
many	TRBV19	-	TRBJ1-4	CASSGADWKLFF	TGTGCCAGTAGTGGAGCAGACTGGAAACTGTTTTTT
many	TRBV6-5	-	TRBJ2-5	CASSYQSSQETQYF	TGTGCCAGCAGTTACCAGTCTAGTCAAGAGACCCAGTACTTC
many	TRBV25-1	TRBD1	TRBJ2-2	CASSLQGADTGELFF	TGTGCCAGCAGTCTACAGGGGGCTGACACCGGGGAGCTGTTTTTT
-	TRBV7-2	-	TRBJ1-5	CASSRKLEDQPQHF	TGCGCCAGCAGCCGGAAACTAGAAGATCAGCCCCAGCATTTT
few	TRBV12-3/TRBV12-4	TRBD2	TRBJ2-2	CASDPISSGGRNTGELFF	TGTGCCAGCGATCCGATATCTAGCGGTGGTAGAAACACCGGGGAGCTGTTTTTT
-	TRBV2	TRBD1	TRBJ1-3	CASSEGQGDGNTIYF	TGTGCCAGCAGTGAGGGACAGGGAGATGGAAACACCATATATTTT
-	TRBV4-3	TRBD1	TRBJ2-7	CASSLLALGQGFTYEQYF	TGCGCCAGCAGCCTCTTGGCCCTGGGACAGGGGTTTACCTACGAGCAGTACTTC
-	TRBV6-5	-	TRBJ2-5	CASSPIGIGWTQYF	TGTGCCAGCAGCCCGATTGGGATAGGGTGGACCCAGTACTTC
many	TRBV10-3	TRBD1	TRBJ1-2	CAISTGQGNYGYTF	TGTGCCATCAGTACGGGACAGGGCAACTATGGCTACACCTTC
-	TRBV27	TRBD2	TRBJ2-7	CASRKGLAGVGYEQYF	TGTGCCAGCAGGAAGGGACTAGCGGGAGTAGGCTACGAGCAGTACTTC
many	TRBV7-2	TRBD1	TRBJ1-2	CASSSSGQGLSHGYTF	TGTGCCAGCAGCTCCTCGGGACAGGGTTTGAGTCATGGCTACACCTTC
-	TRBV7-3	TRBD2	TRBJ2-7	CASSRGWREASFEQYF	TGTGCCAGCAGCCGGGGCTGGCGGGAGGCATCCTTTGAGCAGTACTTC
-	TRBV7-2	TRBD1	TRBJ1-2	CASSQDLMGRDRGYYGYTF	TGCGCCAGCAGCCAAGATCTTATGGGCAGGGACAGGGGGTACTATGGCTACACCTTC
many	TRBV25-1	-	TRBJ1-1	CASSDWVNTEAFF	TGTGCCAGCAGTGATTGGGTGAACACTGAAGCTTTCTTT
many	TRBV20-1	TRBD2	TRBJ2-7	CSASILAGADEQYF	TGCAGTGCTAGTATCCTAGCGGGAGCTGACGAGCAGTACTTC
many	TRBV12-3/TRBV12-4	-	TRBJ1-2	CASSYRGDYGYTF	TGTGCCAGCAGTTATCGGGGGGACTATGGCTACACCTTC
-	TRBV7-2	TRBD1	TRBJ2-5	CASTPGTGTGETQYF	TGTGCCAGCACCCCTGGGACAGGGACGGGAGAGACCCAGTACTTC
few	TRBV3-1	TRBD1	TRBJ1-2	CASSLGQGGSYGYTF	TGTGCCAGCAGCCTCGGACAGGGGGGAAGCTATGGCTACACCTTC
-	TRBV6-5	TRBD1	TRBJ1-4	CASSYDRGAQWEKLFF	TGTGCCAGCAGCTACGACAGGGGAGCGCAGTGGGAAAAACTGTTTTTT
many	TRBV7-2	-	TRBJ2-5	CASSLVQTQYF	TGTGCCAGCAGCTTAGTACAGACCCAGTACTTC
-	TRBV12-3/TRBV12-4	-	TRBJ1-4	CASRGPTHDAANEKLFF	TGTGCCAGCAGGGGCCCGACACACGATGCAGCTAATGAAAAACTGTTTTTT
few	TRBV20-1	-	TRBJ2-2	CSASQLNTGELFF	TGCAGTGCTAGCCAACTGAACACCGGGGAGCTGTTTTTT
few	TRBV11-2	-	TRBJ1-2	CASSQEVSRYGYTF	TGTGCCAGCAGCCAAGAAGTCAGCCGTTATGGCTACACCTTC
few	TRBV5-1	TRBD1	TRBJ2-2	CASSEQGPGGELFF	TGCGCCAGCAGCGAACAGGGGCCCGGCGGGGAGCTGTTTTTT
many	TRBV7-2	-	TRBJ2-5	CASSSGNGGETQYF	TGTGCCAGCAGCTCCGGGAACGGAGGGGAGACCCAGTACTTC
-	TRBV24-1	TRBD1	TRBJ1-1	CATSDSPGQGPTEAFF	TGTGCCACCAGTGATTCACCGGGACAGGGGCCCACTGAAGCTTTCTTT
many	TRBV10-3	-	TRBJ2-7	CAISERSTSYEQYF	TGTGCCATCAGTGAGCGGTCTACATCCTACGAGCAGTACTTC
many	TRBV7-2	-	TRBJ1-1	CASSSRTDSVMNTEAFF	TGTGCCAGCAGCTCCAGGACGGACTCGGTCATGAACACTGAAGCTTTCTTT
-	TRBV7-6	TRBD1	TRBJ2-5	CASRGPRQGKNQYF	TGTGCCAGCAGGGGTCCCAGACAGGGAAAGAACCAGTACTTC
-	TRBV19	-	TRBJ1-6	CASSMASSGLGYSPLHF	TGTGCCAGTAGTATGGCTTCGAGCGGCCTGGGATATTCACCCCTCCACTTT
-	TRBV9	TRBD2	TRBJ2-5	CASASSGSAWETQYF	TGTGCCAGCGCATCTAGCGGGAGTGCCTGGGAGACCCAGTACTTC
-	TRBV10-3	-	TRBJ2-7	CAITSAWQTYEQYF	TGTGCCATCACCTCGGCCTGGCAGACCTACGAGCAGTACTTC
many	TRBV2	-	TRBJ1-5	CASSVGRWGNNNQPQHF	TGTGCCAGCAGTGTGGGGAGGTGGGGAAACAACAATCAGCCCCAGCATTTT
many	TRBV6-5	-	TRBJ1-5	CASSYAGVDQPQHF	TGTGCCAGCAGTTACGCTGGCGTGGACCAGCCCCAGCATTTT
-	TRBV7-9	-	TRBJ1-2	CASSARGAQNYGYTF	TGTGCCAGCAGCGCCAGGGGCGCCCAAAACTATGGCTACACCTTC
many	TRBV29-1	-	TRBJ2-2	CSVEGGTENTGELFF	TGCAGCGTTGAAGGGGGTACCGAAAACACCGGGGAGCTGTTTTTT
few	TRBV19	TRBD1	TRBJ1-1	CASSARSGTGVTEAFF	TGTGCCAGTAGTGCGCGATCCGGGACAGGGGTAACTGAAGCTTTCTTT
few	TRBV20-1	TRBD1	TRBJ1-4	CSAPEGQGDEKLFF	TGCAGTGCCCCCGAAGGGCAGGGGGACGAAAAACTGTTTTTT
few	TRBV5-1	TRBD1	TRBJ2-7	CASSHGQGATYEQYF	TGCGCCAGCAGCCATGGACAGGGGGCTACCTACGAGCAGTACTTC
few	TRBV5-1	-	TRBJ2-5	CASSLAGDETQYF	TGCGCCAGCAGCTTAGCAGGGGACGAGACCCAGTACTTC
many	TRBV10-3	-	TRBJ1-1	CAISTQVGQNTEAFF	TGTGCCATCAGTACGCAAGTTGGACAGAACACTGAAGCTTTCTTT
-	TRBV12-3/TRBV12-4	-	TRBJ2-3	CASSWTDLDTQYF	TGTGCCAGCAGTTGGACCGACCTAGATACGCAGTATTTT
few	TRBV6-5	-	TRBJ1-2	CASSRPGSGYTF	TGTGCCAGCAGCCGGCCGGGTTCTGGCTACACCTTC
few	TRBV20-1	-	TRBJ1-5	CSAEQGGGQPQHF	TGCAGTGCCGAACAGGGAGGTGGGCAGCCCCAGCATTTT
many	TRBV7-9	-	TRBJ1-3	CASSHGTSGNTIYF	TGTGCCAGCAGCCACGGGACGTCTGGAAACACCATATATTTT
-	TRBV6-6	-	TRBJ1-1	CASSTTVDTEAFF	TGTGCCAGCAGTACCACGGTAGACACTGAAGCTTTCTTT
many	TRBV25-1	-	TRBJ1-4	CASSASWDPSNEKLFF	TGTGCCAGCAGTGCCTCCTGGGACCCCAGCAACGAAAAACTGTTTTTT